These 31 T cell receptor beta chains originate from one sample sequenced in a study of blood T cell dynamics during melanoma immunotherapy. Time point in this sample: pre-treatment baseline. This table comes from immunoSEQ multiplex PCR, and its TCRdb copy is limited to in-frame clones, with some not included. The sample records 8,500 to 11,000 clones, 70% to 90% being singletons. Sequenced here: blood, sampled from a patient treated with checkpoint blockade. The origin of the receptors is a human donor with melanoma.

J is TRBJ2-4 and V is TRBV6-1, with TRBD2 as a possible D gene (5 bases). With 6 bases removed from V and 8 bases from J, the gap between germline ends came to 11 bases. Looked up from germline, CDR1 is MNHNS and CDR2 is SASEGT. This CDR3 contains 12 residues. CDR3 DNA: TGTGCCAGCAGGCCGGACTCGGACATTCAGTACTTC. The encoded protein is CASRPDSDIQYF.

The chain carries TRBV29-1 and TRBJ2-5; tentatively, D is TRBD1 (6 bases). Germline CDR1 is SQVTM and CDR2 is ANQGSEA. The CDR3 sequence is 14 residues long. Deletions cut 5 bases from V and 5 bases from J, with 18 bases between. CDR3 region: CSVLVPTGLETQYF. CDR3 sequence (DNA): TGCAGCGTTCTCGTTCCTACAGGGTTGGAGACCCAGTACTTC.

The CDR3 is CASSVDGTSPYGYTF. The CDR3 DNA is TGTGCCAGCAGCGTAGACGGGACATCTCCCTATGGCTACACCTTC. The rearrangement links TRBV9 to TRBJ1-2; TRBD1 might be the D (6 bases). This CDR3 spans 15 amino acids. Germline loops: CDR1 SGDLS, CDR2 YYNGEE. Trimming pared 0 bases from V and 4 bases from J, leaving 13 bases between.

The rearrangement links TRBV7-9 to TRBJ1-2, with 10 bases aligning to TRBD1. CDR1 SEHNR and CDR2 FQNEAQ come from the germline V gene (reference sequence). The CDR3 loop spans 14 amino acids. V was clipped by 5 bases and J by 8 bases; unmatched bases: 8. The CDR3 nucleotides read TGTGCCAGCAGCAACCCCGGACAGGGGGGAGGCTACACCTTC. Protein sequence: CASSNPGQGGGYTF.

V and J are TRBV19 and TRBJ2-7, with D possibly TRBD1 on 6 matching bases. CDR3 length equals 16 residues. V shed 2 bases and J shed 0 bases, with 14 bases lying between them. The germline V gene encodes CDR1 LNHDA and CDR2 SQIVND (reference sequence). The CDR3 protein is CASSIRETGPSYEQYF. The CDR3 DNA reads TGTGCCAGTAGTATAAGGGAAACAGGGCCCTCCTACGAGCAGTACTTC.

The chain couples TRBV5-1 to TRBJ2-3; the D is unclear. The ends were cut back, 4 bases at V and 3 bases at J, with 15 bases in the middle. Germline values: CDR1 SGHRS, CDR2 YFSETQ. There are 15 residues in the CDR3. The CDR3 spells CASSLDGERTDTQYF. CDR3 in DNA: TGCGCCAGCAGCCTCGACGGAGAACGGACAGATACGCAGTATTTT.

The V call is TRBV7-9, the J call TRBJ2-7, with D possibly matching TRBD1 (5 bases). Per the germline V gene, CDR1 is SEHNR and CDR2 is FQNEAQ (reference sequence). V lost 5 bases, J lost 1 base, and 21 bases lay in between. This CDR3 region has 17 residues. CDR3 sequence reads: CASSPGPSRVESYEQYF. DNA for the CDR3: TGTGCCAGCAGCCCCGGGCCCAGCAGGGTCGAGTCCTACGAGCAGTACTTC.

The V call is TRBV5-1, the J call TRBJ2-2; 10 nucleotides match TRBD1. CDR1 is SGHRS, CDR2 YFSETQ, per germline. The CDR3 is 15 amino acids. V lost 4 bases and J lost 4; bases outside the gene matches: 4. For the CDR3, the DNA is TGCGCCAGCAGCCCCGGGACAGGGGCCACCGGGGAGCTGTTTTTT. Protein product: CASSPGTGATGELFF.

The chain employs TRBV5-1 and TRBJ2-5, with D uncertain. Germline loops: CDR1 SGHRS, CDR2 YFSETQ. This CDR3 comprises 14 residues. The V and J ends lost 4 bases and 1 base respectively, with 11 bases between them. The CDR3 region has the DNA TGCGCCAGCAGCCCCCAGGACCTCCAAGAGACCCAGTACTTC. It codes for CASSPQDLQETQYF.

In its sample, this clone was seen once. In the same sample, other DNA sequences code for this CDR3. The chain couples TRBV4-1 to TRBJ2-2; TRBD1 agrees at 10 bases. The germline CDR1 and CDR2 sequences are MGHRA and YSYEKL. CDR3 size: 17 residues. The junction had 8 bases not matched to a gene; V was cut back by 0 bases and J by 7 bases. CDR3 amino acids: CASSQDRQGAQVGELFF. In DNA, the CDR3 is TGCGCCAGCAGCCAAGATCGACAGGGGGCGCAGGTCGGGGAGCTGTTTTTT.

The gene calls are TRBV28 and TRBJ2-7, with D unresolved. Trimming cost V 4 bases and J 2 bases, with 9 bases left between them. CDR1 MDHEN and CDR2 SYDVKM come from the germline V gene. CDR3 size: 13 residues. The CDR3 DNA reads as TGTGCCAGCAGTTACGGCAGAACCTACGAGCAGTACTTC. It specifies CASSYGRTYEQYF.

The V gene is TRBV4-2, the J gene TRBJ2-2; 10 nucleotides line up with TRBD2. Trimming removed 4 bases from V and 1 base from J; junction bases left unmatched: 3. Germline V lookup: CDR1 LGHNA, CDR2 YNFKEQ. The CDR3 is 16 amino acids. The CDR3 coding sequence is TGTGCCAGCAGCCCTTTAGCGGGGGGGAACACCGGGGAGCTGTTTTTT. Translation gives CASSPLAGGNTGELFF.

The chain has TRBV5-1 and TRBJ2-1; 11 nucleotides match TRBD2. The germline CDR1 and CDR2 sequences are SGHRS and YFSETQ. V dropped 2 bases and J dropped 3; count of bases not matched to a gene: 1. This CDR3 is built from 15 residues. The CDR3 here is CASSLTSGGYNEQFF. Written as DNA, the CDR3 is TGCGCCAGCAGCTTAACTAGCGGGGGCTACAATGAGCAGTTCTTC.

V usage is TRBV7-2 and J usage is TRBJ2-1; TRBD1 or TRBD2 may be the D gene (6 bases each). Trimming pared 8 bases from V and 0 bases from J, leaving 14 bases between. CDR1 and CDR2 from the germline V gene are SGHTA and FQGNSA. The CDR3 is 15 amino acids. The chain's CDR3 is CASGIGGFSYNEQFF. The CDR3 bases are TGTGCCAGCGGGATAGGGGGGTTCTCCTACAATGAGCAGTTCTTC.

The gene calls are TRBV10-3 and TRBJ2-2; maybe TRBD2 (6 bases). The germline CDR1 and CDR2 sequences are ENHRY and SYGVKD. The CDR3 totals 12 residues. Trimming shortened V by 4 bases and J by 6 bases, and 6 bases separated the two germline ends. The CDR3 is CAISGGAGELFF. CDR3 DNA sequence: TGTGCCATCAGTGGGGGGGCCGGGGAGCTGTTTTTT.

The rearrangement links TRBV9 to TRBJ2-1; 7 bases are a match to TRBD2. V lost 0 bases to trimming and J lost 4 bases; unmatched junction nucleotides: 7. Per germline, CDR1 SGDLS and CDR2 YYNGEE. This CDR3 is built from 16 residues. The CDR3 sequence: CASSVDAGAGYNEQFF. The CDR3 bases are TGTGCCAGCAGCGTAGACGCGGGAGCGGGGTACAATGAGCAGTTCTTC.

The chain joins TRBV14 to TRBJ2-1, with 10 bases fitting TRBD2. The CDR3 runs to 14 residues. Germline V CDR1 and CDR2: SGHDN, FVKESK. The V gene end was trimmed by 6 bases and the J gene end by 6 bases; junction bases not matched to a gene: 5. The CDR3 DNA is TGTGCCAGCAGTCTAGCGGGAGTTCTCAATGAGCAGTTCTTC. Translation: CASSLAGVLNEQFF.

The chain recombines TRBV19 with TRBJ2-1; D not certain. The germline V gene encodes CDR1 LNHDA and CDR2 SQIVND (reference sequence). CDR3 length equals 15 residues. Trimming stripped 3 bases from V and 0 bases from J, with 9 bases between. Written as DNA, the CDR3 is TGTGCCAGTAGTATTTCAGTCAGCTCCTACAATGAGCAGTTCTTC. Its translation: CASSISVSSYNEQFF. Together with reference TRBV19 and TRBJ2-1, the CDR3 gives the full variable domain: DGGITQSPKYLFRKEGQNVTLSCEQNLNHDAMYWYRQDPGQGLRLIYYSQIVNDFQKGDIAEGYSVSREKKESFPLTVTSAQKNPTAFYLCASSISVSSYNEQFFGPGTRLTVL.

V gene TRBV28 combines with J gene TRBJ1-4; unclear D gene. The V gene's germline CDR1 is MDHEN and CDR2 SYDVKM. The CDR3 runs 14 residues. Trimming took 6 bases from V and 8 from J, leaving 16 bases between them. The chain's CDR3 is CASSNTLRSEKLFF. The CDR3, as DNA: TGTGCCAGCAGCAACACTCTTCGCTCGGAAAAACTGTTTTTT.

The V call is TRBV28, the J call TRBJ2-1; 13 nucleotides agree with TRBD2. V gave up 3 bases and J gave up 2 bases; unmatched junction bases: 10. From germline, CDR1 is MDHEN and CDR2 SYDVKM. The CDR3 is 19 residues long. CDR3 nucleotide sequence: TGTGCCAGCAGTTTCTCGGGACTAGCGGGAACGTCGGCCTACAATGAGCAGTTCTTC. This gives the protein CASSFSGLAGTSAYNEQFF. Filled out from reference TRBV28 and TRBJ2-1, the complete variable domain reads DVKVTQSSRYLVKRTGEKVFLECVQDMDHENMFWYRQDPGLGLRLIYFSYDVKMKEKGDIPEGYSVSREKKERFSLILESASTNQTSMYLCASSFSGLAGTSAYNEQFFGPGTRLTVL.

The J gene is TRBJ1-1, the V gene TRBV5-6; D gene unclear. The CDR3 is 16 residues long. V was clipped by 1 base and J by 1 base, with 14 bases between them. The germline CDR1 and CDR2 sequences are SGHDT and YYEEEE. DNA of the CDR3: TGTGCCAGCAGCTTGTGGCAACTGATACGGAACACTGAAGCTTTCTTT. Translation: CASSLWQLIRNTEAFF.

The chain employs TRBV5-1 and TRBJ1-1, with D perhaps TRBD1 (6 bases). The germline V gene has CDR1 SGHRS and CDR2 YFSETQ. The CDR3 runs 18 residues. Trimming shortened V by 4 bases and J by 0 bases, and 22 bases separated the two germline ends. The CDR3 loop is CASSRRRDNRAMNTEAFF. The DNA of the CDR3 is TGCGCCAGCAGCCGCCGAAGGGACAATCGAGCAATGAACACTGAAGCTTTCTTT.

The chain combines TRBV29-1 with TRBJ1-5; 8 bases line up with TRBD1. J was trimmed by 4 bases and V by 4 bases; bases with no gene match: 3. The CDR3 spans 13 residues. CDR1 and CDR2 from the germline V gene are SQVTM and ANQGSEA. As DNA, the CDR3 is TGCAGCGTTGGGTGGGACAGGAATCAGCCCCAGCATTTT. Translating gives CSVGWDRNQPQHF.

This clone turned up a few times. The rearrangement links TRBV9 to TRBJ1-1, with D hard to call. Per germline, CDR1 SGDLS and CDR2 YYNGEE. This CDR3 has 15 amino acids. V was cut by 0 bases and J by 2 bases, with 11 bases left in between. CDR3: CASSVEGGFNTEAFF. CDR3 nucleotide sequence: TGTGCCAGCAGCGTAGAGGGAGGGTTCAACACTGAAGCTTTCTTT.

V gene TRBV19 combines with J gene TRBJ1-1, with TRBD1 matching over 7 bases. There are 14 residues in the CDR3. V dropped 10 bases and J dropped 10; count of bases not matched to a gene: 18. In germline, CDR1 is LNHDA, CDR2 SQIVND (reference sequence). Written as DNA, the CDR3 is TGTGCCACCTCGGGCAGGGGGTCGGTAGAAAGAGCTTTCTTT. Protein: CATSGRGSVERAFF.

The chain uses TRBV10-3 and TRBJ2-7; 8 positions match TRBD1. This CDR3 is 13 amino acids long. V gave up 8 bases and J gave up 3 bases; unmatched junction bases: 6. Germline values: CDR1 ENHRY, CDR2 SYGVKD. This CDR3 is CAISDRDNYEQYF. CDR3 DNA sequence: TGTGCCATCTCGGACAGGGATAACTACGAGCAGTACTTC.

DNA of the CDR3: TGTGCCAGCAGTGAAGTCGGTCAGATCCAGCGCAATCAGCCCCAGCATTTT. It is translated as CASSEVGQIQRNQPQHF. The chain joins TRBV2 to TRBJ1-5; no definite D call. The germline V gene has CDR1 SNHLY and CDR2 FYNNEI. Deletions cut 1 base from V and 2 bases from J, with 15 bases between. This CDR3 contains 17 residues.

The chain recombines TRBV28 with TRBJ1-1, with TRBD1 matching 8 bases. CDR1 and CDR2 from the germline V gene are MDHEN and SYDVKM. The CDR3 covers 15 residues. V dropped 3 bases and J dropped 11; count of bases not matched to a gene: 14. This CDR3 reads CASSFTPRQGPGAFF. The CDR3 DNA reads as TGTGCCAGCAGTTTTACCCCTCGACAGGGGCCGGGGGCTTTCTTT.

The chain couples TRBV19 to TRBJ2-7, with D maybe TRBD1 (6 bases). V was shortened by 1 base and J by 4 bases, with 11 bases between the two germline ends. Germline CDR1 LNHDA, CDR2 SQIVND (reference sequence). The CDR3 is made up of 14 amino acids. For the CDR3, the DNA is TGTGCCAGTAGTATAGGTGGCAGGGGATACGAGCAGTACTTC. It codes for CASSIGGRGYEQYF.

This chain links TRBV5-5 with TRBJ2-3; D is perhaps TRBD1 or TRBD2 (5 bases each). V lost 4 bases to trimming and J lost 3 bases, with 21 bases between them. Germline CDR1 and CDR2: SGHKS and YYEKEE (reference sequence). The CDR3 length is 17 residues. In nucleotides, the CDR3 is TGTGCCAGCAGCGGGGGAAGACGGACATTAGGGACAGATACGCAGTATTTT. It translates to CASSGGRRTLGTDTQYF.

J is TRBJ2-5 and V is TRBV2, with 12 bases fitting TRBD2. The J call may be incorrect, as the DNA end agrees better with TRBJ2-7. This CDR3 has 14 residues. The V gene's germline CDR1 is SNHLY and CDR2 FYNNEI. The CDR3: CASSGLAGDSEQYF. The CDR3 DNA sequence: TGTGCCAGCAGTGGACTAGCGGGAGACTCCGAGCAGTACTTC.